This T cell receptor (beta chain) comes out of a study of glioma-infiltrating T cells after dendritic cell vaccination. V lost 3 bases to trimming and J lost 6 bases; unmatched junction nucleotides: 3. The CDR3 loop spans 14 amino acids. Germline V gives CDR1 SGHNT, CDR2 YYREEE (reference sequence). Blood PBMC samples: pre-vaccination, two weeks post third vaccination, and at tumor progression. Input was approximately 2.1 ug genomic DNA, or all available if less. Method: immunoSEQ multiplex PCR; TCRdb's copy keeps in-frame clones and lacks some. The profile covers 90,000 or so clones, with under 90% appearing a single time and just under 3% taken by the ten largest. With respect to this clone: Its matching antigen is unknown.

Points from the study as a whole: Survival was not directly related to TCR clonality in these patients. Estimated pretreatment TIL content predicted outcome after dendritic cell vaccination.

The chain is built from TRBV5-4 and TRBJ1-2; TRBD1 aligns across 12 bases. Sequencing was performed on blood, taken before dendritic cell vaccination. The sequence was obtained from a human donor with glioblastoma. CDR3 protein: CASSSRDRGHGYTF. Here the CDR3 DNA reads TGTGCCAGCAGCTCAAGGGACAGGGGGCATGGCTACACCTTC. The whole variable domain, filled in from reference TRBV5-4 and TRBJ1-2, reads ETGVTQSPTHLIKTRGQQVTLRCSSQSGHNTVSWYQQALGQGPQFIFQYYREEENGRGNFPPRFSGLQFPNYSSELNVNALELDDSALYLCASSSRDRGHGYTFGSGTRLTVV.